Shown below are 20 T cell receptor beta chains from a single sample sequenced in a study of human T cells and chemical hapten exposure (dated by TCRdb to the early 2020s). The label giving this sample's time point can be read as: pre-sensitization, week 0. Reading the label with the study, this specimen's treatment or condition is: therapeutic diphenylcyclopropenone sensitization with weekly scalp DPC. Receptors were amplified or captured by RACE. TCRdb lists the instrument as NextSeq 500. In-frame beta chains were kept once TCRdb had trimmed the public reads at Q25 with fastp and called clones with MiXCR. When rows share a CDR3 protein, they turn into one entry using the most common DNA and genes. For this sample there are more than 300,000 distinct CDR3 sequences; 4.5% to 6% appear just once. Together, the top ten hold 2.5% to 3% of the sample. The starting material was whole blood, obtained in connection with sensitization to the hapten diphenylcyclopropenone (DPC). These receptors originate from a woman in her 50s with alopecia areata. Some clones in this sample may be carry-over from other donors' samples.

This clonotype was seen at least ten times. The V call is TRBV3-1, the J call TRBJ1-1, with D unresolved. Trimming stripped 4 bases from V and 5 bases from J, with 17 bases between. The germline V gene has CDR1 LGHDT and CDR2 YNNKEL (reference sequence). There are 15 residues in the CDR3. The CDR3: CASSPPQSGRTEAFF. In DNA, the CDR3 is TGTGCCAGCAGCCCGCCCCAGTCCGGGCGAACTGAAGCTTTCTTT. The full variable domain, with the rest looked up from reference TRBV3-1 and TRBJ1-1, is DTAVSQTPKYLVTQMGNDKSIKCEQNLGHDTMYWYKQDSKKFLKIMFSYNNKELIINETVPNRFSPKSPDKAHLNLHINSLELGDSAVYFCASSPPQSGRTEAFFGQGTRLTVV.

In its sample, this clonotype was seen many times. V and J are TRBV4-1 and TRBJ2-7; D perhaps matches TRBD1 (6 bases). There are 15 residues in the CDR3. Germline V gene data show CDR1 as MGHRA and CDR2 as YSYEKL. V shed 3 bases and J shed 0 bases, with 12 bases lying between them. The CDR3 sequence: CASSQRTASSYEQYF. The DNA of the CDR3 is TGCGCCAGCAGCCAGCGGACAGCGAGCTCCTACGAGCAGTACTTC.

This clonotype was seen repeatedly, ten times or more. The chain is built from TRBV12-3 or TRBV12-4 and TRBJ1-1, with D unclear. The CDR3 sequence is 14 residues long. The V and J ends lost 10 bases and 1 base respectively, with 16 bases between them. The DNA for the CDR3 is TGTGCCACCTACCCCGCGGCAGCGAACACTGAAGCTTTCTTT. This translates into CATYPAAANTEAFF.

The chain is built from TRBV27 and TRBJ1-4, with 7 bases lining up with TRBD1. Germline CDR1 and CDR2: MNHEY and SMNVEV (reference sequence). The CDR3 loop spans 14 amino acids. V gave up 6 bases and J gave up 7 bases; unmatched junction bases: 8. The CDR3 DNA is TGTGCCAGCAGACTGACAGGGAAGGGTGAAAAACTGTTTTTT. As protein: CASRLTGKGEKLFF.

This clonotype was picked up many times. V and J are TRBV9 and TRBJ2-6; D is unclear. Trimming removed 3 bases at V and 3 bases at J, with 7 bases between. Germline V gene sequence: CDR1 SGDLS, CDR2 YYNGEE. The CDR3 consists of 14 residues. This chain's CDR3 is CASSAISGANVLTF. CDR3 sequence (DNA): TGTGCCAGCAGCGCCATTAGTGGGGCCAACGTCCTGACTTTC.

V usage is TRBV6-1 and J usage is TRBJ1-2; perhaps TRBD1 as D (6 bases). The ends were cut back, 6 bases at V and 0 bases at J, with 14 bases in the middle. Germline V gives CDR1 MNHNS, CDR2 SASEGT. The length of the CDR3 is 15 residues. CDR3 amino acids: CASRATGTSNYGYTF. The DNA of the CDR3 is TGTGCCAGCAGGGCAACCGGGACATCTAACTATGGCTACACCTTC.

CDR3 region: CASSLAPPPTSGFSYEQYF. Written as DNA, the CDR3 is TGTGCCAGCAGCTTGGCGCCGCCTCCAACTAGCGGGTTCTCCTACGAGCAGTACTTC. The rearrangement joins TRBV5-5 to TRBJ2-7; TRBD2 agrees at 9 bases. CDR1 is SGHKS, CDR2 YYEKEE, per germline (reference sequence). CDR3 length: 19 residues. The ends lost 0 bases at V and 0 bases at J; junction bases unmatched: 13.

The CDR3 bases are TGTGCCAGCAGCGGCACCGGGACGTCAACGCCCCAGCATTTT. This sequence encodes CASSGTGTSTPQHF. This chain connects TRBV9 to TRBJ1-5; possible D gene TRBD1, 5 bases. The V end was cut by 3 bases, the J end by 9 bases, with 16 bases between. The CDR3 has 14 amino acids. CDR1 is SGDLS, CDR2 YYNGEE, per germline. Full variable domain (missing parts from reference TRBV9 and TRBJ1-5): DSGVTQTPKHLITATGQRVTLRCSPRSGDLSVYWYQQSLDQGLQFLIQYYNGEERAKGNILERFSAQQFPDLHSELNLSSLELGDSALYFCASSGTGTSTPQHFGDGTRLSIL.

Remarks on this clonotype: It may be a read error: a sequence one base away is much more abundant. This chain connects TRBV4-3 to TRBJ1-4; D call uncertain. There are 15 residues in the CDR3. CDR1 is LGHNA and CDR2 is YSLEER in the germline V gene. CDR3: CARSPSLGFNEKLFF. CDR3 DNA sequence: TGCGCCAGAAGCCCGAGTCTGGGATTTAATGAAAAACTGTTTTTT.

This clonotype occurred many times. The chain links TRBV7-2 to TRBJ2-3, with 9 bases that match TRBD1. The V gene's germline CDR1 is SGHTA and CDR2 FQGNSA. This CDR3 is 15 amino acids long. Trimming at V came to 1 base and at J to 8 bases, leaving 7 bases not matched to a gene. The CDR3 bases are TGTGCCAGCAGCTTAGTTCTGGACAGGGGAGGTACGCAGTATTTT. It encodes CASSLVLDRGGTQYF.

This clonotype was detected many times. The CDR3 sequence is CATSRGGTGGETQYF. DNA of the CDR3: TGTGCCACCAGCAGAGGCGGGACAGGGGGAGAGACCCAGTACTTC. This chain connects TRBV15 to TRBJ2-5; TRBD1 matches at 11 bases. Trimming at V came to 1 base and at J to 4 bases, leaving 2 bases not matched to a gene. The CDR3 is 15 residues long. The germline CDR1 and CDR2 sequences are LNHNV and YYDKDF (reference sequence).

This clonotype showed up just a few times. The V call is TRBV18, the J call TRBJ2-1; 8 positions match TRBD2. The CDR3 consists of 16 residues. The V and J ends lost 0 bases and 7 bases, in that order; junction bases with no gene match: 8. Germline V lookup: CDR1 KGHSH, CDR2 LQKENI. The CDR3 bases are TGTGCCAGCTCACCACCGACGGGCGGGGGGCCGAATGAGCAGTTCTTC. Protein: CASSPPTGGGPNEQFF.

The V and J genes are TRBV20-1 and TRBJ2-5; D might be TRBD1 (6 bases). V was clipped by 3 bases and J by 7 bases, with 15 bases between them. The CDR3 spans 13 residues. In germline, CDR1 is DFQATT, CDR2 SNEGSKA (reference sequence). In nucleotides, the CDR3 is TGCAGTGCTAGCTACAGGGTCCAAACGACCCAGTACTTC. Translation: CSASYRVQTTQYF.

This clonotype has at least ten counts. In DNA form, the CDR3 reads TGTGCCAGCAGCTTGGACGGAGCGCTAGCGGGAAAAGAGACCCAGTACTTC. As protein: CASSLDGALAGKETQYF. V gene TRBV5-5 combines with J gene TRBJ2-5, with 9 bases lining up with TRBD2. V was clipped by 0 bases and J by 3 bases; unmatched bases: 9. CDR3 size: 17 residues. CDR1 SGHKS and CDR2 YYEKEE come from the germline V gene (reference sequence).

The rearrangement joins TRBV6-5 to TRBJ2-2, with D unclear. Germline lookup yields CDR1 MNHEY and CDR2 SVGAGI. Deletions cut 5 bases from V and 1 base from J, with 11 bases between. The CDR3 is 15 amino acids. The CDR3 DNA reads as TGTGCCAGCAGTCCTCTAGGCAGGAACACCGGGGAGCTGTTTTTT. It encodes CASSPLGRNTGELFF.

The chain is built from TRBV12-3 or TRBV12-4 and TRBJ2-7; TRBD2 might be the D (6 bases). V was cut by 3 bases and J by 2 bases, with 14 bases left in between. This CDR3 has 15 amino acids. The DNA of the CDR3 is TGTGCCAGCAGTTTGCATAACGGGGGTCCCTACGAGCAGTACTTC. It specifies CASSLHNGGPYEQYF.

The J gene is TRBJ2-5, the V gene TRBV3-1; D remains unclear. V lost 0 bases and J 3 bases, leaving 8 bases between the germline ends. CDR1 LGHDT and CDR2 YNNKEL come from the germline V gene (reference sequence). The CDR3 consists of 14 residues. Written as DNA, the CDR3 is TGTGCCAGCAGCCAAGACGCGGTAGAAGAGACCCAGTACTTC. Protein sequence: CASSQDAVEETQYF.

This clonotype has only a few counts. CDR3 DNA sequence: TGTGCCAGCAGTTTGCTGGACTCAGGCTCTGGAAACACCATATATTTT. Protein sequence: CASSLLDSGSGNTIYF. The chain recombines TRBV12-3 or TRBV12-4 with TRBJ1-3; D is uncertain. The V end was cut by 3 bases, the J end by 0 bases, with 12 bases between. This CDR3 has 16 residues.

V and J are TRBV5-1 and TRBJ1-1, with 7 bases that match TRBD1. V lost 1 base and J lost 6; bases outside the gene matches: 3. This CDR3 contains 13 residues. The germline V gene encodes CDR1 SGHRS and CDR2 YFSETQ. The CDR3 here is CASSLPGGPEAFF. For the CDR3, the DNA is TGCGCCAGCAGCTTGCCAGGGGGACCTGAAGCTTTCTTT.

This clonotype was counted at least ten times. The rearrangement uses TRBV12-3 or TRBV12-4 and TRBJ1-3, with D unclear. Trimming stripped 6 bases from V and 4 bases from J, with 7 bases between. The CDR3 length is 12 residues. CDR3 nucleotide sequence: TGTGCCAGCAGCCCCGCAGGAAACACCATATATTTT. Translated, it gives CASSPAGNTIYF.